These 32 T cell receptor beta chains originate from one sample sequenced in a study of T-cell memory formation after mild COVID-19. MiXCR was run by TCRdb on the 5' RACE reads, yielding one entry per CDR3 protein. The data contain under 300,000 distinct CDR3 sequences, around 16% of them singletons. The sequenced material came from PBMCs or a T cell subset sorted from them (not recorded which). The receptor source for this set is a young man who had mild COVID-19 (a few samples of this study predate the infection). Cell type and time point are not known.

The genes are TRBV21-1 and TRBJ1-1; the listed D gene, TRBD1, was not tested against the DNA. TRBV21-1 is a pseudogene. This CDR3 has 15 amino acids. Written as DNA, the CDR3 is TGTGCCAGCAGCAAATCGGGACGGGGGAACACTGAAGCTTTCTTT. Protein: CASSKSGRGNTEAFF.

The chain recombines TRBV29-1 with TRBJ1-1; D ambiguous. V shed 5 bases and J shed 0 bases, with 16 bases lying between them. The CDR3 consists of 15 residues. Germline lookup yields CDR1 SQVTM and CDR2 ANQGSEA. The CDR3 region has the DNA TGCAGCGTTAGGGCGCCAGGCCGCATGAACACTGAAGCTTTCTTT. Translation gives CSVRAPGRMNTEAFF.

Here the CDR3 DNA reads TGTGCCAGCAGCTGGAGCCAGGGTGGTGAAAAACTGTTTTTT. The encoded protein is CASSWSQGGEKLFF. This chain links TRBV7-2 with TRBJ1-4, with D tentatively TRBD1 (5 bases). There are 14 residues in the CDR3. Germline CDR1 reads SGHTA; CDR2 reads FQGNSA. Trimming cost V 4 bases and J 7 bases, with 13 bases left between them.

The chain employs TRBV27 and TRBJ2-1, with D possibly being TRBD2 (5 bases). Germline values: CDR1 MNHEY, CDR2 SMNVEV (reference sequence). V was trimmed by 4 bases and J by 0 bases, leaving 13 bases between them. CDR3 length equals 16 residues. The CDR3 DNA sequence: TGTGCCAGCAGTTCAGCGGACCCGAGCTCCTACAATGAGCAGTTCTTC. It specifies CASSSADPSSYNEQFF.

The chain carries TRBV10-2 and TRBJ2-7, with D uncertain. The CDR3 covers 12 residues. From germline, CDR1 is WSHSY and CDR2 SAAADI. Trimming took 6 bases from V and 4 from J, leaving 10 bases between them. CDR3 sequence: CASSSVTYEQYF. The CDR3 DNA is TGCGCCAGCAGCAGCGTAACGTACGAGCAGTACTTC.

The CDR3 DNA sequence: TGTGCCAGCAGCCCGGGACAGCCCTATGGCTACACCTTC. Translated: CASSPGQPYGYTF. The chain has TRBV7-9 and TRBJ1-2, with 7 bases matching TRBD1. Unmatched junction bases numbered 4, after V lost 5 bases and J lost 4 bases. The CDR3 spans 13 residues. Germline CDR1 is SEHNR and CDR2 is FQNEAQ (reference sequence). Variable domain in full (rest from reference TRBV7-9 and TRBJ1-2): DTGVSQNPRHKITKRGQNVTFRCDPISEHNRLYWYRQTLGQGPEFLTYFQNEAQLEKSRLLSDRFSAERPKGSFSTLEIQRTEQGDSAMYLCASSPGQPYGYTFGSGTRLTVV.

This clonotype was seen more than once but under ten times. This chain connects TRBV4-2 to TRBJ2-7, with D unresolved. There are 13 residues in the CDR3. Trimming took 4 bases from V and 5 from J, leaving 12 bases between them. Germline assignment: CDR1 LGHNA and CDR2 YNFKEQ. CDR3 in DNA: TGTGCCAGCAGCCCCCAGCATGGGGACGAGCAGTACGTC. Translating it yields CASSPQHGDEQYV.

This clonotype was found a few times. The chain recombines TRBV6-7 with TRBJ1-2, with 11 bases matching TRBD1. TRBV6-7 qualifies as an ORF whose function is uncertain. The J segment lost 6 bases and the V segment lost 5 bases, leaving 5 bases of the junction unmatched. The CDR3 length is 14 residues. This chain's CDR3 is CASSPGQGVDGYTF. The CDR3 DNA follows: TGTGCCAGCAGTCCGGGACAGGGGGTCGATGGCTACACCTTC.

This clonotype was counted between two and nine times. This chain uses TRBV7-2 with TRBJ1-1, with a possible D match to TRBD1 (6 bases). Trimming took 5 bases from V and 5 from J, leaving 15 bases between them. This CDR3 is built from 14 residues. Germline CDR1 SGHTA, CDR2 FQGNSA. CDR3 sequence reads: CASSPVRGWTEAFF. DNA for the CDR3: TGTGCCAGCAGCCCGGTGAGGGGGTGGACTGAAGCTTTCTTT.

The V call is TRBV4-1, the J call TRBJ1-6; tentative D call: TRBD1 (6 bases). This CDR3 is 15 amino acids long. V lost 4 bases and J lost 10, with 17 bases in between. Germline values: CDR1 MGHRA, CDR2 YSYEKL. The CDR3 DNA is TGCGCCAGCAGCCCCCCTTTACAGGGTTGGTCACCCCTCCACTTT. Amino acid sequence: CASSPPLQGWSPLHF.

This clonotype showed up many times. The chain couples TRBV5-5 to TRBJ1-4; D is perhaps TRBD1 (6 bases). The V and J ends lost 0 bases and 6 bases respectively, with 15 bases between them. Germline loops: CDR1 SGHKS, CDR2 YYEKEE (reference sequence). The CDR3 is 16 amino acids. Here the CDR3 reads CASSLAPGRGDEKLFF. The CDR3 DNA reads TGTGCCAGCAGCTTGGCTCCAGGCAGGGGTGATGAAAAACTGTTTTTT.

In its sample, this clonotype was seen many times. This sequence joins TRBV11-3 and TRBJ2-3; D possibly uses TRBD1 or TRBD2 (6 bases each). Germline lookup yields CDR1 SGHNT and CDR2 YENEEA. CDR3 length: 13 amino acids. V was shortened by 5 bases and J by 4 bases, with 10 bases between the two germline ends. The CDR3 spells CASSPGGPDTQYF. Here the CDR3 DNA reads TGTGCCAGCAGCCCTGGGGGGCCAGATACGCAGTATTTT.

This clonotype was picked up one time. The CDR3, as DNA: TGTGCCAGCAGTCCCTGGACTGAGAACACTGAAGCTTTCTTT. Its translation: CASSPWTENTEAFF. This chain joins TRBV27 and TRBJ1-1; no clear D gene. Trimming left V 5 bases short and J 1 base short, with 11 bases between. The CDR3 extends over 14 amino acids. CDR1 is MNHEY and CDR2 is SMNVEV in the germline V gene (reference sequence).

This clonotype turned up a few times. V and J are TRBV5-6 and TRBJ1-5; D unclear. Trimming stripped 2 bases from V and 4 bases from J, with 10 bases between. The CDR3 is 14 residues long. Germline V gene sequence: CDR1 SGHDT, CDR2 YYEEEE. The CDR3 nucleotides read TGTGCCAGCAGCTTAGGTGAGCTAAATCAGCCCCAGCATTTT. Translated, it gives CASSLGELNQPQHF.

This clonotype showed up many times. The V call is TRBV7-2, the J call TRBJ2-1; D remains unclear. This CDR3 region has 11 residues. V was clipped by 2 bases and J by 5 bases, with 1 base between them. CDR1 is SGHTA, CDR2 FQGNSA, per germline. The CDR3 sequence is CASSLHNEQFF. In nucleotides, the CDR3 is TGTGCCAGCAGCTTACACAATGAGCAGTTCTTC.

In this sample, this clonotype turned up a few times. The J gene is TRBJ1-4, the V gene TRBV12-3 or TRBV12-4; 7 bases align to TRBD1. The V gene end was trimmed by 6 bases and the J gene end by 4 bases; junction bases not matched to a gene: 2. CDR3 size: 13 residues. The CDR3 DNA follows: TGTGCCAGCAGGGGACAGTTTAATGAAAAACTGTTTTTT. Its translation is CASRGQFNEKLFF.

The chain employs TRBV5-1 and TRBJ2-7; 11 nucleotides align to TRBD2. This CDR3 is built from 14 residues. J was trimmed by 3 bases and V by 4 bases; bases with no gene match: 3. CDR1 and CDR2 from the germline V gene are SGHRS and YFSETQ. The CDR3 DNA sequence: TGCGCCAGCAGCCCACTAGCGGGGGACTACGAGCAGTACTTC. It specifies CASSPLAGDYEQYF. Full variable domain (outside the CDR3, taken from reference TRBV5-1 and TRBJ2-7): KAGVTQTPRYLIKTRGQQVTLSCSPISGHRSVSWYQQTPGQGLQFLFEYFSETQRNKGNFPGRFSGRQFSNSRSEMNVSTLELGDSALYLCASSPLAGDYEQYFGPGTRLTVT.

This clonotype was picked up a small number of times. V is TRBV5-1 and J is TRBJ1-2; D is possibly TRBD1 (5 bases). This CDR3 region has 13 residues. Germline V lookup: CDR1 SGHRS, CDR2 YFSETQ. V was cut by 4 bases and J by 4 bases, with 11 bases left in between. The CDR3 here is CASSTDSSYGYTF. The CDR3 DNA reads TGCGCCAGCAGCACAGACAGTTCCTATGGCTACACCTTC.

This chain uses TRBV6-2 or TRBV6-3 with TRBJ2-7; D unclear. The CDR3 extends over 12 amino acids. Trimming cost V 6 bases and J 5 bases, with 11 bases left between them. Germline-derived CDR1 and CDR2 are MNHEY and SVGEGT. CDR3 in amino acids: CASSGDRDEQYF. The CDR3 bases are TGTGCCAGCAGCGGCGACCGGGACGAGCAGTACTTC.

V usage is TRBV28 and J usage is TRBJ1-2; D gene unclear. The ends were cut back, 5 bases at V and 4 bases at J, with 17 bases in the middle. The CDR3 is 15 residues long. The germline gives CDR1 MDHEN, CDR2 SYDVKM. The CDR3 region is CASSTTPGVSYGYTF. The CDR3 DNA sequence: TGTGCCAGCAGTACGACACCGGGCGTCAGCTATGGCTACACCTTC.

The CDR3 reads CASSQGDRYQETQYF. In DNA, the CDR3 is TGTGCCAGCAGCCAAGGGGACAGGTACCAAGAGACCCAGTACTTC. The chain uses TRBV4-2 and TRBJ2-5; 8 bases are shared with TRBD1. Germline CDR1 is LGHNA and CDR2 is YNFKEQ. The CDR3 is 15 amino acids. The V segment lost 1 base and the J segment 0 bases; nucleotides outside the gene matches: 1.

This sequence joins TRBV5-1 and TRBJ2-1; D ambiguous. CDR3 length: 15 residues. CDR1 is SGHRS and CDR2 is YFSETQ in the germline V gene. V lost 2 bases, J lost 0 bases, and 9 bases lay in between. The CDR3 region has the DNA TGCGCCAGCAGCTTTTCAGGCGACTCCTACAATGAGCAGTTCTTC. Encoded protein: CASSFSGDSYNEQFF.

This clonotype showed up many times. The V call is TRBV28, the J call TRBJ2-2; 7 bases match TRBD1. This CDR3 region has 17 residues. Germline CDR1 reads MDHEN; CDR2 reads SYDVKM. The V and J ends lost 4 bases and 1 base, in that order; junction bases with no gene match: 9. Here the CDR3 reads CASSSRKNRGNTGELFF. The DNA of the CDR3 is TGTGCCAGCAGTTCCCGAAAAAACAGGGGGAACACCGGGGAGCTGTTTTTT.

V and J are TRBV11-2 and TRBJ1-2; D perhaps matches TRBD1 (6 bases). CDR1 SGHAT and CDR2 FQNNGV come from the germline V gene. The length of the CDR3 is 19 residues. The V end lost 4 bases, the J end lost 2 bases, and 26 bases lay between the germline ends. This CDR3 is CASSSSRDTNERSNYGYTF. CDR3 nucleotide sequence: TGTGCCAGCAGCTCGTCCCGGGACACGAACGAGCGCTCCAACTATGGCTACACCTTC.

This clonotype was detected only a few times. CDR3 DNA sequence: TGTGCCAGCAGCCAAGATCGGAGACTAGGGGGACTAGGTCGGAATGAGCAGTTCTTC. It is translated as CASSQDRRLGGLGRNEQFF. The chain links TRBV14 to TRBJ2-1; TRBD2 agrees at 8 bases. Looked up from germline, CDR1 is SGHDN and CDR2 is FVKESK. The V gene end was trimmed by 0 bases and the J gene end by 7 bases; junction bases not matched to a gene: 17. This CDR3 contains 19 residues. The variable domain in full, with the rest retrieved from reference TRBV14 and TRBJ2-1, is EAGVTQFPSHSVIEKGQTVTLRCDPISGHDNLYWYRRVMGKEIKFLLHFVKESKQDESGMPNNRFLAERTGGTYSTLKVQPAELEDSGVYFCASSQDRRLGGLGRNEQFFGPGTRLTVL.

The rearrangement joins TRBV27 to TRBJ1-2; D is unclear. The V and J ends lost 3 bases and 7 bases respectively, with 12 bases between them. Germline CDR1 and CDR2: MNHEY and SMNVEV (reference sequence). This CDR3 spans 13 amino acids. The CDR3 sequence is CASSFGPLTGYTF. In nucleotides, the CDR3 is TGTGCCAGCAGTTTTGGCCCTCTCACTGGCTACACCTTC.

V gene TRBV7-2 combines with J gene TRBJ1-2; no clear D. The germline gives CDR1 SGHTA, CDR2 FQGNSA. This CDR3 region has 11 residues. Trimming pared 2 bases from V and 4 bases from J, leaving 2 bases between. CDR3 sequence (DNA): TGTGCCAGCAGCTTAACCTATGGCTACACCTTC. It specifies CASSLTYGYTF.

This clonotype was recorded a few times. The chain recombines TRBV6-5 with TRBJ1-1; 11 bases are a match to TRBD1. After removal of 2 bases from V and 1 base from J, the junction contained 6 bases not matched to a gene. CDR1 and CDR2 from the germline V gene are MNHEY and SVGAGI. There are 17 residues in the CDR3. The chain's CDR3 is CASSYHGTGGPNTEAFF. For the CDR3, the DNA is TGTGCCAGCAGTTACCACGGGACAGGGGGTCCGAACACTGAAGCTTTCTTT.

The chain joins TRBV5-4 to TRBJ2-2; TRBD1 might be the D (5 bases). The germline V gene encodes CDR1 SGHNT and CDR2 YYREEE (reference sequence). CDR3 length: 16 amino acids. V lost 3 bases to trimming and J lost 3 bases, with 15 bases between them. The CDR3 here is CASSSPARQHTGELFF. As DNA, the CDR3 is TGTGCCAGCAGCTCTCCTGCTCGACAGCACACCGGGGAGCTGTTTTTT.

The J gene is TRBJ2-2, the V gene TRBV9, with 9 bases aligning to TRBD1. V shed 4 bases and J 1 base; nucleotides not matched to a gene: 11. Germline-derived CDR1 and CDR2 are SGDLS and YYNGEE. The length of the CDR3 is 18 residues. The CDR3 DNA sequence: TGTGCCAGCAGCACCCACCGGGACAGGGCCCTGAACACCGGGGAGCTGTTTTTT. Translating it yields CASSTHRDRALNTGELFF.

This chain uses TRBV11-2 with TRBJ2-1; 7 positions match TRBD2. The CDR3 is 15 residues long. Germline V gene sequence: CDR1 SGHAT, CDR2 FQNNGV. The V segment lost 2 bases and the J segment 5 bases; nucleotides outside the gene matches: 6. CDR3: CASSLLWGGNNEQFF. The CDR3 DNA reads as TGTGCCAGCAGCTTATTGTGGGGGGGAAACAATGAGCAGTTCTTC.

This clonotype was seen only a few times. The rearrangement joins TRBV4-3 to TRBJ2-5, with D possibly matching TRBD2 (8 bases). This CDR3 is built from 17 residues. In germline, CDR1 is LGHNA, CDR2 YSLEER. V dropped 0 bases and J dropped 5 bases, with 19 bases sitting between them. This CDR3 is CASSQDVSTGTRETQYF. CDR3 sequence (DNA): TGCGCCAGCAGCCAAGATGTATCGACAGGGACTAGGGAGACCCAGTACTTC.